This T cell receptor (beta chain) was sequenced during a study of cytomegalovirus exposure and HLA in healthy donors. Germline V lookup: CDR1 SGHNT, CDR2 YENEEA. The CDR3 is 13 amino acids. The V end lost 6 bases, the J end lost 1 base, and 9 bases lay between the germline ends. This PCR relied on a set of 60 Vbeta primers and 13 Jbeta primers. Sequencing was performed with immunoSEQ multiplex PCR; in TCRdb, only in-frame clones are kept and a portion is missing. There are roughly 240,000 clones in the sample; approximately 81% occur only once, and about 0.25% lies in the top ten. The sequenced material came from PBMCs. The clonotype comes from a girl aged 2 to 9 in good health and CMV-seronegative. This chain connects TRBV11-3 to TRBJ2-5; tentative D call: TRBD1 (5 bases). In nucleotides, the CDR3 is TGTGCCAGCAGAGGACATAGCCAAGAGACCCAGTACTTC. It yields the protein CASRGHSQETQYF.